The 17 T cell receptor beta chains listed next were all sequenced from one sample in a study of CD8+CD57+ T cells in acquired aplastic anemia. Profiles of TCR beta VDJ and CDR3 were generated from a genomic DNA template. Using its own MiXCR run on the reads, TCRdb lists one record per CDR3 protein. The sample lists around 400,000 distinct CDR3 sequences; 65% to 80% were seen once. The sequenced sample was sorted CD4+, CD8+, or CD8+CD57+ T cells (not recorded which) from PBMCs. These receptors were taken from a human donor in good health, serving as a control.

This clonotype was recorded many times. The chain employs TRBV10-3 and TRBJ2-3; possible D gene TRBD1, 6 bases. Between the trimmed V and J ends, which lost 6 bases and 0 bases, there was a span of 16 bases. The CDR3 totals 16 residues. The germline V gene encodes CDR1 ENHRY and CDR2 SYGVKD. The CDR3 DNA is TGTGCCATCAGCGTACAGATAGGGGGTAGCACAGATACGCAGTATTTT. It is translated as CAISVQIGGSTDTQYF.

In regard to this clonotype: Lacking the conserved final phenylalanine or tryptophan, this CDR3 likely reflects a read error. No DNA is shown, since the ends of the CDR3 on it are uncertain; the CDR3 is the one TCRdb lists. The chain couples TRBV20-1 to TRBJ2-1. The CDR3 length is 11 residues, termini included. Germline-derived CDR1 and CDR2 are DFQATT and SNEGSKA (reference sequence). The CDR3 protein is CSAIVPTMSSC.

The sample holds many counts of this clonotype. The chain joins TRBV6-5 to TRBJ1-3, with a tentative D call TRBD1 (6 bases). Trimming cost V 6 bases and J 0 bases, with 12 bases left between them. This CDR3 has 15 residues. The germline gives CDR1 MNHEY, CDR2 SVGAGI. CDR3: CASRATGISGNTIYF. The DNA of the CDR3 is TGTGCCAGCAGAGCGACAGGAATCTCTGGAAACACCATATATTTT.

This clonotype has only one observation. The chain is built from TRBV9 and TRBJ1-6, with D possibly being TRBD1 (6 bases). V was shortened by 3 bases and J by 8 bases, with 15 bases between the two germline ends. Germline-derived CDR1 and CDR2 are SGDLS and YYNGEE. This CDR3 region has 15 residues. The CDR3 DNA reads TGTGCCAGCAGCGCGCGTACAGGGTCGGATTCACCCCTCCACTTT. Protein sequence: CASSARTGSDSPLHF. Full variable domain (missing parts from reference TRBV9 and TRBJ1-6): DSGVTQTPKHLITATGQRVTLRCSPRSGDLSVYWYQQSLDQGLQFLIQYYNGEERAKGNILERFSAQQFPDLHSELNLSSLELGDSALYFCASSARTGSDSPLHFGNGTRLTVT.

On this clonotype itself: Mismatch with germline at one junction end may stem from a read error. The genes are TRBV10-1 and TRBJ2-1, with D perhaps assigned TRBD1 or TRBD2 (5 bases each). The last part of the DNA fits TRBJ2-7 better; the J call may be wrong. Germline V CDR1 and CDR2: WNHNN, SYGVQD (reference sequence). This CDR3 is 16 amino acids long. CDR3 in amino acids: CASSFPAGAKLVEQYF. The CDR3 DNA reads TGTGCCAGCAGTTTCCCTGCCGGGGCGAAGCTAGTGGAGCAGTACTTC.

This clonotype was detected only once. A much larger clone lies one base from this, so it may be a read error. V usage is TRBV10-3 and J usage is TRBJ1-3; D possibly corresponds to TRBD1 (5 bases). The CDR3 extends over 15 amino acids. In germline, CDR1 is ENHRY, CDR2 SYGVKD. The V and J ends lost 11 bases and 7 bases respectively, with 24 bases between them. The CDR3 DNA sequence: TGTGCCGGCACTCACCCGGGACTGACCGCGAACACCATATATTTT. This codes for CAGTHPGLTANTIYF.

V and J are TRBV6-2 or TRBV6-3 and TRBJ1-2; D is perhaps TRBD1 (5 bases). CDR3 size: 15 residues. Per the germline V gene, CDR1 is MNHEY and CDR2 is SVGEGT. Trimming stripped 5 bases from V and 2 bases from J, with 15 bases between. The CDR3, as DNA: TGTGCCAGCAGTGAGAAAGGGGTGGGGAACTATGGCTACACCTTC. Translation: CASSEKGVGNYGYTF.

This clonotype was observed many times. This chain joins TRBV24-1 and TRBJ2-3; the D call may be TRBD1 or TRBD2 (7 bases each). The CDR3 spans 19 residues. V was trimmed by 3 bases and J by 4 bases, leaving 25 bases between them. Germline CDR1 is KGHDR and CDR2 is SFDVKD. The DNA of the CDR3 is TGTGCCACCAGTGATCGAAAACCCATCAGGGGGGGGTGGGCAGATACGCAGTATTTT. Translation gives CATSDRKPIRGGWADTQYF.

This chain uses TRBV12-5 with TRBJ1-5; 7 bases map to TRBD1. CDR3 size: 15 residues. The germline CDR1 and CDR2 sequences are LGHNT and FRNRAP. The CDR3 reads CASSLGGRLYQPQHF. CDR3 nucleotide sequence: TGTGCCAGCAGTTTAGGGGGCAGGTTATATCAGCCCCAGCATTTT.

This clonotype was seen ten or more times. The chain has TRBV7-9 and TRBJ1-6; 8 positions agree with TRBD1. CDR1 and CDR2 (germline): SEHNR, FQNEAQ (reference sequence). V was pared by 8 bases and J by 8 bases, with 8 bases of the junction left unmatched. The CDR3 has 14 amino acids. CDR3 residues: CASSGAGGYSPLHF. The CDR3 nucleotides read TGTGCCAGCTCGGGGGCAGGGGGCTATTCACCCCTCCACTTT.

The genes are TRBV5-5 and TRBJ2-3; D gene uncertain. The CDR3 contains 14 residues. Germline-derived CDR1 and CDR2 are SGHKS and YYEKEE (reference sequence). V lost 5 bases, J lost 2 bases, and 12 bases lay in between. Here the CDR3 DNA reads TGTGCCAGCAGTTGGCAGTTAGACACAGATACGCAGTATTTT. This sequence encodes CASSWQLDTDTQYF.

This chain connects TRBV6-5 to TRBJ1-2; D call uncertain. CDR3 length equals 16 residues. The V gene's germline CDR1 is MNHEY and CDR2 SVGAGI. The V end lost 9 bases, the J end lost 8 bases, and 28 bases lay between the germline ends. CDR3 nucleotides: TGTGCCAGTATAATAGTGTTTTTGGACGGTCAGGTGGGCTACACCTTC. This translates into CASIIVFLDGQVGYTF.

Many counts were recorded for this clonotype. The CDR3: CASSVDEGYGYTF. CDR3 nucleotide sequence: TGTGCCAGCAGCGTAGACGAGGGGTATGGCTACACCTTC. The V and J genes are TRBV9 and TRBJ1-2; D possibly corresponds to TRBD1 (5 bases). The germline V and J ends were trimmed by 0 bases and 5 bases, with 8 bases remaining between them. The CDR3 loop spans 13 amino acids. Germline V gives CDR1 SGDLS, CDR2 YYNGEE.

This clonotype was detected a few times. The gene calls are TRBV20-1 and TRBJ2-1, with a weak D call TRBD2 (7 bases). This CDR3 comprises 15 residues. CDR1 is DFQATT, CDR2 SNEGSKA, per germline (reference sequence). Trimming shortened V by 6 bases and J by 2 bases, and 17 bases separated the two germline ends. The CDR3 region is CSAPSAGAAYNEQFF. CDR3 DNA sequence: TGCAGTGCGCCCTCCGCGGGGGCCGCCTACAATGAGCAGTTCTTC.

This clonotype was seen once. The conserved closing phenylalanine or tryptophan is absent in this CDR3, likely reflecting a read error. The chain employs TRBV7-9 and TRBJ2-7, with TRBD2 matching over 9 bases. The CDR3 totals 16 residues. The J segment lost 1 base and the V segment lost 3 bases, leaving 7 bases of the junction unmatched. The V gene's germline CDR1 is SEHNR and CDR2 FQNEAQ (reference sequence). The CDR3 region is CASSFDGTSLSYEQYS. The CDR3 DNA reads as TGTGCCAGCAGCTTCGACGGGACTAGCCTATCCTACGAGCAGTACTCC.

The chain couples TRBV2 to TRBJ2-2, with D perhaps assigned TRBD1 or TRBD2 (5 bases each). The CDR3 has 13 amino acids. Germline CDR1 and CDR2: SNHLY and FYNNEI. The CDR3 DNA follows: TGTGGCAGGATCGGGGCAAGCACCGGGGAGCTGTTTTTT. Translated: CGRIGASTGELFF.

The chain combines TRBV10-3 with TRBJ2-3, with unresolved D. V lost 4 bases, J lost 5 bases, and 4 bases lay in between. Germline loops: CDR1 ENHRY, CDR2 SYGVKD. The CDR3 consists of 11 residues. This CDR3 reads CAISGRDTQYF. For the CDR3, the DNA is TGTGCCATCAGTGGTAGAGATACGCAGTATTTT.